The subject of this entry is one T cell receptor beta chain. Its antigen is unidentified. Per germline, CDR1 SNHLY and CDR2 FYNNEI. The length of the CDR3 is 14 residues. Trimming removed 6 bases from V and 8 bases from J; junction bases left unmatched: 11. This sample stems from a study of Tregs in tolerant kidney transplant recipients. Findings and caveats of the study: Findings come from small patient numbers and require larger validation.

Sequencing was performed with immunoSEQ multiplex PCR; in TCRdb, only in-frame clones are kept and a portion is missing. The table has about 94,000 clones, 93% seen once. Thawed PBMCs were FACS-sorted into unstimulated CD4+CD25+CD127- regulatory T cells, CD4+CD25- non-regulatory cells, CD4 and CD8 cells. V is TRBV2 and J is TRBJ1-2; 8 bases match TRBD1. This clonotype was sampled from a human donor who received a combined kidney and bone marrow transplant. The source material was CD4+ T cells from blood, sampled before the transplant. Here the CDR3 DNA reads TGTGCCAGCAGGCTGACAGGGGAGGTAAAGGGCTACACCTTC. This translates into CASRLTGEVKGYTF.